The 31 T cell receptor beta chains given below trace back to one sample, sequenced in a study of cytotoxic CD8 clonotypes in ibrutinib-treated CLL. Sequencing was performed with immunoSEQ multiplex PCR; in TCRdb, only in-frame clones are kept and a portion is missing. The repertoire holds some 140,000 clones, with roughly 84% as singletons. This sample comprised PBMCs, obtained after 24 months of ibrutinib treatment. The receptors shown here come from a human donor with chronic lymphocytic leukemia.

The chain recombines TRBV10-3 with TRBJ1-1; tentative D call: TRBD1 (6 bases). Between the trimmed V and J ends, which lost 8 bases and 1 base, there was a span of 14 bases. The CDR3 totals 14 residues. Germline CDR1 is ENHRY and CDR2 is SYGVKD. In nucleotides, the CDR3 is TGTGCCATCGGGGAGAGGGGGACGAACACTGAAGCTTTCTTT. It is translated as CAIGERGTNTEAFF.

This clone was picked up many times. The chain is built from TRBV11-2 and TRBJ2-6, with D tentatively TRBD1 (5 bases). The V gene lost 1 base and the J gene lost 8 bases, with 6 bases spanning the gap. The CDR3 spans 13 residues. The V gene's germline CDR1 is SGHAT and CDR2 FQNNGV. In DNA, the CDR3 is TGTGCCAGCAGCTTAGCAGGGACCAACGTCCTGACTTTC. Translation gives CASSLAGTNVLTF.

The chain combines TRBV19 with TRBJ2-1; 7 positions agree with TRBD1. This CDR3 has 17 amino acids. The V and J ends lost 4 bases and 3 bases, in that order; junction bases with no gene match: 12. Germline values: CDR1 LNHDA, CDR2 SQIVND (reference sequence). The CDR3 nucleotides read TGTGCCAGTAGTAAGACACAGGGGCGGGTGGGCTACAATGAGCAGTTCTTC. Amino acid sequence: CASSKTQGRVGYNEQFF.

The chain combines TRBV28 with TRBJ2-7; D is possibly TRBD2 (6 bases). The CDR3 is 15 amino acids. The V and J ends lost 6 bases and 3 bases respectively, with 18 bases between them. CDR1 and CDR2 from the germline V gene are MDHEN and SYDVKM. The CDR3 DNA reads TGTGCCAGCAGCCCCGGTATTTTGGGGGGCTACGAGCAGTACTTC. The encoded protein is CASSPGILGGYEQYF.

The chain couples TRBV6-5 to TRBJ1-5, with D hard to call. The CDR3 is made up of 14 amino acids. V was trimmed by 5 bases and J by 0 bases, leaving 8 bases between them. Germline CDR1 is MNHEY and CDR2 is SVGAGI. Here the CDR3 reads CASSHDNSNQPQHF. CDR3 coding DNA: TGTGCCAGCAGTCACGACAATAGCAATCAGCCCCAGCATTTT.

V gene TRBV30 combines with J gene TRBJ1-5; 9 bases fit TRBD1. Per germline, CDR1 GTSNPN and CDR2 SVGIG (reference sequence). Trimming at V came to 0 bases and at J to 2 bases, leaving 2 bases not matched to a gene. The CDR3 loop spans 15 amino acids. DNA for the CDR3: TGTGCCTGGAGTGTACGGGACAGGGGCAATCAGCCCCAGCATTTT. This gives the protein CAWSVRDRGNQPQHF.

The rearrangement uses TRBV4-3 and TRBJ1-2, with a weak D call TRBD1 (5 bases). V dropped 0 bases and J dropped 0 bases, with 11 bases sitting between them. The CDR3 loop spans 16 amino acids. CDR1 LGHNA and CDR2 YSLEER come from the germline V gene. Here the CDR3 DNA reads TGCGCCAGCAGCCAAGAGGCAAGCAGGGCTAACTATGGCTACACCTTC. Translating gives CASSQEASRANYGYTF.

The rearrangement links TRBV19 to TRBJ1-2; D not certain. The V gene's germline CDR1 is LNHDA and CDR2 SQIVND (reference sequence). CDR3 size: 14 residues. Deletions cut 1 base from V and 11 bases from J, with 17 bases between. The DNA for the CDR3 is TGTGCCAGTAGTATAGCGGCAGTACCCATTTCTTACACCTTC. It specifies CASSIAAVPISYTF.

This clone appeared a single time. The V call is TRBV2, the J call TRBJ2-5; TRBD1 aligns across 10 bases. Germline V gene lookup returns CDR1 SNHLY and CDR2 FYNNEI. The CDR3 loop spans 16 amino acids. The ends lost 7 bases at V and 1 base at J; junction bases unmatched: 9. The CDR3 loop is CASKAGQGIAQETQYF. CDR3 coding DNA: TGTGCCAGCAAGGCGGGACAGGGGATAGCCCAAGAGACCCAGTACTTC. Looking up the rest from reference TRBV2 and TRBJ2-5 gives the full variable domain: EPEVTQTPSHQVTQMGQEVILRCVPISNHLYFYWYRQILGQKVEFLVSFYNNEISEKSEIFDDQFSVERPDGSNFTLKIRSTKLEDSAMYFCASKAGQGIAQETQYFGPGTRLLVL.

CDR3 nucleotides: TGTGCCAGTAGTATAGTCGGGGGTACTCGTGATGGCTACACCTTC. This sequence encodes CASSIVGGTRDGYTF. J is TRBJ1-2 and V is TRBV19, with TRBD1 as a possible D gene (5 bases). Looked up from germline, CDR1 is LNHDA and CDR2 is SQIVND (reference sequence). The germline V and J ends were trimmed by 1 base and 6 bases, with 15 bases remaining between them. The CDR3 is 15 amino acids.

In nucleotides, the CDR3 is TGTGCCATCAGTGGTGGAGGGACGGGAGAGACCCAGTACTTC. As protein: CAISGGGTGETQYF. This chain joins TRBV10-3 and TRBJ2-5; D may be TRBD2 (6 bases). Trimming removed 4 bases at V and 4 bases at J, with 13 bases between. This CDR3 has 14 residues. Germline CDR1 reads ENHRY; CDR2 reads SYGVKD.

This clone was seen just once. Here the CDR3 DNA reads TGCGCCAGCAGCCAAGAGGCCAGGGGCGAAAACTATGGCTACACCTTC. Translating gives CASSQEARGENYGYTF. The chain links TRBV4-3 to TRBJ1-2; D might be TRBD1 (6 bases). The germline CDR1 and CDR2 sequences are LGHNA and YSLEER. The CDR3 spans 16 residues. The V end lost 0 bases, the J end lost 2 bases, and 13 bases lay between the germline ends.

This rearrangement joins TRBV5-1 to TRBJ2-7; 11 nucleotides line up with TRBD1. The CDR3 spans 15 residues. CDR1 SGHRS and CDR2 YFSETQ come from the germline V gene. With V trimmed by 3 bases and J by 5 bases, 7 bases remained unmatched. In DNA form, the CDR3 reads TGCGCCAGCAGCTGGAGGACAGGGGGCAGCGACGAGCAGTACTTC. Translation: CASSWRTGGSDEQYF.

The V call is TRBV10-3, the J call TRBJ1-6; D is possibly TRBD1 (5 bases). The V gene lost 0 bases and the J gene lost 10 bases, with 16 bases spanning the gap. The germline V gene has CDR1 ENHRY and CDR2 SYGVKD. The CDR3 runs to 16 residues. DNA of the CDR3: TGTGCCATCAGTGAGTCGCGGGACTCCGGTGGGTCACCCCTCCACTTT. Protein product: CAISESRDSGGSPLHF.

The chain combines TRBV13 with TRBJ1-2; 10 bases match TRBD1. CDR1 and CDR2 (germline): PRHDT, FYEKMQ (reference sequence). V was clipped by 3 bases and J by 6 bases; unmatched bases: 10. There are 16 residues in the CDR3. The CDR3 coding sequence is TGTGCCAGCAGCTTGGGGAGGGGGACAGGGGTAGATGGCTACACCTTC. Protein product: CASSLGRGTGVDGYTF. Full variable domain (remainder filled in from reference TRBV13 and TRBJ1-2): AAGVIQSPRHLIKEKRETATLKCYPIPRHDTVYWYQQGPGQDPQFLISFYEKMQSDKGSIPDRFSAQQFSDYHSELNMSSLELGDSALYFCASSLGRGTGVDGYTFGSGTRLTVV.

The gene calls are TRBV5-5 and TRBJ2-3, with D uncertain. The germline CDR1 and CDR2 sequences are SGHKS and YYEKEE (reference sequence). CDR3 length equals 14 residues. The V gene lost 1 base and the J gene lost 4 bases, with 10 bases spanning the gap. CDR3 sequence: CASSLFQSADTQYF. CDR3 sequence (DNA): TGTGCCAGCAGCTTGTTCCAGTCCGCAGATACGCAGTATTTT.

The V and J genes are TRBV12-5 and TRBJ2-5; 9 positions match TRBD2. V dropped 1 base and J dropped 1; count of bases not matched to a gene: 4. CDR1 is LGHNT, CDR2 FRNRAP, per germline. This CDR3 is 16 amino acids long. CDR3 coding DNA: TGTGCTAGTGGTTTGGGGCTAGCGGGGTCCCAAGAGACCCAGTACTTC. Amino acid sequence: CASGLGLAGSQETQYF.

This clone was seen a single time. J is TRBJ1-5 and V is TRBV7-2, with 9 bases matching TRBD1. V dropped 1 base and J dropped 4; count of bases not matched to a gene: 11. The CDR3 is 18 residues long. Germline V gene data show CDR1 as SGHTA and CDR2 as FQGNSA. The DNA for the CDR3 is TGTGCCAGCAGCTTAGAAAATTACGGGACAGGGTGGAATCAGCCCCAGCATTTT. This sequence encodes CASSLENYGTGWNQPQHF.

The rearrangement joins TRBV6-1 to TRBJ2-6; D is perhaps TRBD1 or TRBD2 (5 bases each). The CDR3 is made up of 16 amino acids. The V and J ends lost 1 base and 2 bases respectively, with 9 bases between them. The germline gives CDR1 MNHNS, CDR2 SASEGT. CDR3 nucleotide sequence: TGTGCCAGCAGTGAAGGGGACGGAGCTGGGGCCAACGTCCTGACTTTC. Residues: CASSEGDGAGANVLTF.

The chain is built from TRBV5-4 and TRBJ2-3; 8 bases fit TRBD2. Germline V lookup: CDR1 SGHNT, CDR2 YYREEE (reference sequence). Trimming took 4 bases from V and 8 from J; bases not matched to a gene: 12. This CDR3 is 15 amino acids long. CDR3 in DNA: TGTGCCAGCAGCCTATTCGGGGGGGCCAGATTTACGCAGTATTTT. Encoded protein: CASSLFGGARFTQYF.

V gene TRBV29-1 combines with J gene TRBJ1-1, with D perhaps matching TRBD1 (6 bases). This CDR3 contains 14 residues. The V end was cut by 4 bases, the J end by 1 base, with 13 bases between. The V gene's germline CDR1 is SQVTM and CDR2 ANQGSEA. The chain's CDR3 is CSVGGGFPNTEAFF. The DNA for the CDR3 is TGCAGCGTTGGAGGGGGATTTCCGAACACTGAAGCTTTCTTT. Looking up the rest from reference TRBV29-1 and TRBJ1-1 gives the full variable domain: SAVISQKPSRDICQRGTSLTIQCQVDSQVTMMFWYRQQPGQSLTLIATANQGSEATYESGFVIDKFPISRPNLTFSTLTVSNMSPEDSSIYLCSVGGGFPNTEAFFGQGTRLTVV.

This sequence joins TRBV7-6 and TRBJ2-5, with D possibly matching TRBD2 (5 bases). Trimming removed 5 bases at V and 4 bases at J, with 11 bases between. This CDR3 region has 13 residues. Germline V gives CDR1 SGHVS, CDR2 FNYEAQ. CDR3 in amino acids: CASSPAGGETQYF. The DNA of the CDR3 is TGTGCCAGCAGCCCGGCGGGTGGAGAGACCCAGTACTTC.

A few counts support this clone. This chain's CDR3 is CASSLRTGSYNSPLHF. CDR3 sequence (DNA): TGTGCCAGCAGTCTACGGACAGGGTCCTATAATTCACCCCTCCACTTT. The rearrangement links TRBV27 to TRBJ1-6; 8 bases fit TRBD1. This CDR3 spans 16 amino acids. Unmatched junction bases numbered 4, after V lost 5 bases and J lost 1 base. CDR1 MNHEY and CDR2 SMNVEV come from the germline V gene (reference sequence).

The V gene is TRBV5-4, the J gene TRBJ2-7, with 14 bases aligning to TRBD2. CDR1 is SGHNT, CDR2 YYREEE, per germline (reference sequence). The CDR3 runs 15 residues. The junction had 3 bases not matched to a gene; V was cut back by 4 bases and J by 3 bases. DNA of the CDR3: TGTGCCAGCAGCCTAGGGACTAGCGGGGGCTACGAGCAGTACTTC. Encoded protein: CASSLGTSGGYEQYF.

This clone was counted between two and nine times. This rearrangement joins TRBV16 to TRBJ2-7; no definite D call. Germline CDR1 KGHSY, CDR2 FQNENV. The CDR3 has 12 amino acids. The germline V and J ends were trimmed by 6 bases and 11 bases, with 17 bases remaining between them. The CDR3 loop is CASSPKLGLEYF. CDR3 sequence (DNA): TGTGCCAGCAGTCCCAAATTGGGCTTAGAGTACTTC.

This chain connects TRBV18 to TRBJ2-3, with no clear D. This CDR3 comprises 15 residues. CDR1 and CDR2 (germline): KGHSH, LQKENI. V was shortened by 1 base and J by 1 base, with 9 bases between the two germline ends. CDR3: CASSPRPKGTDTQYF. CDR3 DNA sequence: TGTGCCAGCTCACCACGGCCAAAGGGCACAGATACGCAGTATTTT.

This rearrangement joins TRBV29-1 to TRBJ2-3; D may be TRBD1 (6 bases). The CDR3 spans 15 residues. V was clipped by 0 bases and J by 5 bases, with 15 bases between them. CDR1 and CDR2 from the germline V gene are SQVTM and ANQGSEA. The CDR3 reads CSVEDVGATLDTQYF. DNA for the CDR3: TGCAGCGTTGAAGATGTGGGGGCTACCTTAGATACGCAGTATTTT.

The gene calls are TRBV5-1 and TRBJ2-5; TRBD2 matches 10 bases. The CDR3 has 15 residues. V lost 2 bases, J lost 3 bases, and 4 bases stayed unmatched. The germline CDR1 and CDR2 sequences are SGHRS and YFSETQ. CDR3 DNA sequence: TGCGCCAGCAGCTTCCTAGCGGGGGACAAAGAGACCCAGTACTTC. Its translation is CASSFLAGDKETQYF.

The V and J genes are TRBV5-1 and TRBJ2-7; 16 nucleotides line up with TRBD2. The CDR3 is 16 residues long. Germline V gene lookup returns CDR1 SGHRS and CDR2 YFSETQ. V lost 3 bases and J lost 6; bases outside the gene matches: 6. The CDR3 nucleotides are TGCGCCAGCAGCTCGGGACTAGCGGGGGGGCTGGGCGAGCAGTACTTC. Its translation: CASSSGLAGGLGEQYF.

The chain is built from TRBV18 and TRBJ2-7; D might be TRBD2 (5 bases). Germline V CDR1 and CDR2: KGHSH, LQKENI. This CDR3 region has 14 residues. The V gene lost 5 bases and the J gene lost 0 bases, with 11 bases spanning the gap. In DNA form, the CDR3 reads TGTGCCAGCTCAAGTGGTACTAGCTCCTACGAGCAGTACTTC. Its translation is CASSSGTSSYEQYF.

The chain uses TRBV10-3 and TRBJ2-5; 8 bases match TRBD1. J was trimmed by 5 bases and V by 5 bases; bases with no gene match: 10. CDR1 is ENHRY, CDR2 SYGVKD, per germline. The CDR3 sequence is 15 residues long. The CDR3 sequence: CAISSPDRDVETQYF. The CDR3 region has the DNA TGTGCCATCAGTTCGCCGGACAGGGATGTTGAGACCCAGTACTTC.